One T cell receptor (beta chain) is described in this entry. The data were taken from a study of control samples from healthy donors and cancer patients. TCRdb's copy holds only in-frame clones and misses some; the assay was immunoSEQ multiplex PCR. The repertoire holds roughly 120,000 clones, with more than 85% as singletons. Germline V gene data show CDR1 as ENHRY and CDR2 as SYGVKD. This CDR3 has 20 residues. Between the trimmed V and J ends, which lost 3 bases and 0 bases, there was a span of 26 bases. The V and J genes are TRBV10-3 and TRBJ1-2; TRBD1 is a possible D gene (6 bases). Sequenced: PBMCs. The receptor was derived from a man aged 50-60 years with head and neck cancer. CDR3 nucleotides: TGTGCCATCAGTGACCTTTTTGGGGGGCAATCCCAGAGATCTAACTATGGCTACACCTTC. It specifies CAISDLFGGQSQRSNYGYTF.